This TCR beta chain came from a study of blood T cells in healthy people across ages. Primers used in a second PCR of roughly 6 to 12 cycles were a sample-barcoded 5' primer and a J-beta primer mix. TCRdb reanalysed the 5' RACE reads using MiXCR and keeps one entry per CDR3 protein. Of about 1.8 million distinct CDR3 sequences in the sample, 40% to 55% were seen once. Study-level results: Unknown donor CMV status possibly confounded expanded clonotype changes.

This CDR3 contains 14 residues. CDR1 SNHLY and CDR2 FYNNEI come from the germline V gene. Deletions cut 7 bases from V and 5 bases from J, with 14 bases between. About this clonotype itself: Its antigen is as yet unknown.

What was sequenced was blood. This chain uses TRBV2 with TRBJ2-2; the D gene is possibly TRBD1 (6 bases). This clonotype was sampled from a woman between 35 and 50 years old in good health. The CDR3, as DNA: TGTGCCAGCACCCCGGGACACAGGACCGGGGAGCTGTTTTTT. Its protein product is CASTPGHRTGELFF.